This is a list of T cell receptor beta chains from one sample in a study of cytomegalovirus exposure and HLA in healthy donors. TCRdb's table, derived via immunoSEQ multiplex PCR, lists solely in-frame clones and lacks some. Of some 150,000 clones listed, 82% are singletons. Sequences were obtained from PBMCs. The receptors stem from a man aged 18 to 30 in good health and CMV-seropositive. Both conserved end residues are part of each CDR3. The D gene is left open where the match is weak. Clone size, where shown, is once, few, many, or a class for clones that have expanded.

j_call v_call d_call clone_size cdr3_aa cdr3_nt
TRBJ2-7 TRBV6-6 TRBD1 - CASINRGSSSYEQYF TGTGCCAGCATTAACAGGGGCTCTAGCTCCTACGAGCAGTACTTC
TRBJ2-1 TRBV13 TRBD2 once CASSFESRGGEQFF TGTGCCAGCAGCTTCGAGTCCCGCGGGGGAGAGCAGTTCTTC
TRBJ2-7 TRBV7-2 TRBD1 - CASSFLQGAIYEQYF TGTGCCAGCAGCTTTTTACAGGGGGCGATCTACGAGCAGTACTTC
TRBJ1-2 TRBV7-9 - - CSSSPNTGTYGYTF TGTTCCAGCAGCCCAAATACAGGGACCTATGGCTACACCTTC
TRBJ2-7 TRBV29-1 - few CSVEGTSAGLYEQYF TGCAGCGTCGAAGGTACTAGTGCGGGACTCTACGAGCAGTACTTC
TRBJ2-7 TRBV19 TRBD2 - CASMPSGSMGEQYF TGTGCCAGTATGCCTAGCGGGAGTATGGGCGAGCAGTACTTC
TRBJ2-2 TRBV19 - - CASSIVQGLATGELFF TGTGCCAGTAGTATAGTTCAGGGGTTGGCCACCGGGGAGCTGTTTTTT
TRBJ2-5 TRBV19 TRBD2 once CASSARLAGGLETQYF TGTGCCAGTAGTGCCCGACTAGCGGGAGGGCTGGAGACCCAGTACTTC
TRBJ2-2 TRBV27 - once CASKRGEVNTGELFF TGTGCCAGCAAACGAGGAGAGGTAAACACCGGGGAGCTGTTTTTT
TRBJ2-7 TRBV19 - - CASSIIGGASSYEQYF TGTGCCAGTAGTATAATCGGGGGAGCATCTTCCTACGAGCAGTACTTC
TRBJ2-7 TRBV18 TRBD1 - CASSPPTGFEQYF TGTGCCAGCTCACCACCGACAGGGTTCGAGCAGTACTTC
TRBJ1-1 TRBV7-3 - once CASSLDRNTEAFF TGTGCCAGCAGCTTGGACAGGAACACTGAAGCTTTCTTT
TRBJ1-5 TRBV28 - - CASSLRGGGNQPQHF TGTGCCAGCAGTCTCCGGGGAGGGGGGAATCAGCCCCAGCATTTT
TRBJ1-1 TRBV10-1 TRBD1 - CASSESTGARTEAFF TGCGCCAGCAGTGAGTCGACAGGGGCAAGGACTGAAGCTTTCTTT
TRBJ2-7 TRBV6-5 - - CASSPRGLSYEQYF TGTGCCAGCAGTCCCCGGGGTTTGTCCTACGAGCAGTACTTC
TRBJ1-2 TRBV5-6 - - CASSLGYAGNYGYTF TGTGCCAGCAGCTTGGGTTATGCAGGGAACTATGGCTACACCTTC
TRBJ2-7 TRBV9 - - CASSGARGMDEQYF TGTGCCAGCAGCGGGGCTCGCGGGATGGACGAGCAGTACTTC
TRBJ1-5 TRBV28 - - CASSLRNQPQHF TGTGCCAGCAGTTTGAGGAATCAGCCCCAGCATTTT
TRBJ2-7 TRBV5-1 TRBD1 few CASSRGQGYEQYF TGCGCCAGCAGCCGCGGACAGGGCTACGAGCAGTACTTC
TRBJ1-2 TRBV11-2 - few CASSLGNRALSF TGTGCCAGCAGCCTTGGCAACAGGGCCCTCTCCTTC